This TCR beta chain stems from a study of T-cell reconstitution after alpha-beta-depleted transplantation in children. Points from the study as a whole: For some patients, TCRbeta diversity was high at day 60 because of recipient T cells and thymic progenitors that survived. Several hundred expanded graft clones reportedly supplied alpha-beta T cells about two months after transplant. Newly produced T cells mostly provided counts and TCRbeta diversity after one year, as hyperexpanded clones declined.

Only a few counts were recorded for this clonotype. Antigen specificity is unknown. Germline V gene data show CDR1 as MDHEN and CDR2 as SYDVKM. CDR3 length: 17 residues. The trim removed 6 bases at V and 0 bases at J, leaving 10 bases unmatched. Unique molecular identifiers were incorporated into the prepared TCRbeta library. Each CDR3 protein gets one entry after TCRdb re-called the PCR reads with MiXCR. The sample includes about 600,000 distinct CDR3 sequences, 13% of them seen just once. The sample in question was PBMCs, mostly from graft donor cells, obtained 360 days after TCRalphabeta/CD19-depleted stem cell transplant. J is TRBJ2-7 and V is TRBV28; TRBD2 aligns across 11 bases. The source is a male patient aged 10 to 17 who had a stem cell transplant for acute myeloid leukemia, so the T cells may come from the graft donor. CDR3 residues: CASRNSGRARSSYEQYF. For the CDR3, the DNA is TGTGCCAGCAGAAATAGCGGGAGGGCCAGAAGCTCCTACGAGCAGTACTTC.